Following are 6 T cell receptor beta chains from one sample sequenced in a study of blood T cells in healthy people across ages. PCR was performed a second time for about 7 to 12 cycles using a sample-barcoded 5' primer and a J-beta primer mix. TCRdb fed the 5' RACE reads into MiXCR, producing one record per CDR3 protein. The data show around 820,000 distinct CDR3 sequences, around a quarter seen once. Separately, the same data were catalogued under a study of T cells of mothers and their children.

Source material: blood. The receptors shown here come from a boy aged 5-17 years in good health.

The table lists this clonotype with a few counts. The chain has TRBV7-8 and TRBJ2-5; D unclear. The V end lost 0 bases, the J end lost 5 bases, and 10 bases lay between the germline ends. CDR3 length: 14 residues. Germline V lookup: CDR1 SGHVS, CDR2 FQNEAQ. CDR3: CASSLARVSETQYF. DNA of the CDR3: TGTGCCAGCAGCTTAGCAAGGGTTTCGGAGACCCAGTACTTC. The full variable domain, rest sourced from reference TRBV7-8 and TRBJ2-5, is GAGVSQSPRYKVAKRGQDVALRCDPISGHVSLFWYQQALGQGPEFLTYFQNEAQLDKSGLPSDRFFAERPEGSVSTLKIQRTQQEDSAVYLCASSLARVSETQYFGPGTRLLVL.

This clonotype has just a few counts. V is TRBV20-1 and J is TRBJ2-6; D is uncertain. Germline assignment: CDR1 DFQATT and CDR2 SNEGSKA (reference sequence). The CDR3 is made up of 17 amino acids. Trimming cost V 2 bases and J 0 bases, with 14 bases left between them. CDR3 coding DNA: TGCAGTGCTAGAAACTCCAATATTAACTCTGGGGCCAACGTCCTGACTTTC. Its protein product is CSARNSNINSGANVLTF.

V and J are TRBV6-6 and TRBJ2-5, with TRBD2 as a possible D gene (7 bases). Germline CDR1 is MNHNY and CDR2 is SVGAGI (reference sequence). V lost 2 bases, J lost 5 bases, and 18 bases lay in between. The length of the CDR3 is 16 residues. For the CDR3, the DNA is TGTGCCAGCAGTTACGGGGGAGGGGGGGCCATTGAGACCCAGTACTTC. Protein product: CASSYGGGGAIETQYF.

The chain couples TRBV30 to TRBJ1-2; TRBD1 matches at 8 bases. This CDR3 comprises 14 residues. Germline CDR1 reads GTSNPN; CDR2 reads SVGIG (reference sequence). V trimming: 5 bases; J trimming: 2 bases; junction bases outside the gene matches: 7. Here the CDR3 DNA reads TGTGCCTGGTCGACAGGGGAGGGAAACTATGGCTACACCTTC. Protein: CAWSTGEGNYGYTF.

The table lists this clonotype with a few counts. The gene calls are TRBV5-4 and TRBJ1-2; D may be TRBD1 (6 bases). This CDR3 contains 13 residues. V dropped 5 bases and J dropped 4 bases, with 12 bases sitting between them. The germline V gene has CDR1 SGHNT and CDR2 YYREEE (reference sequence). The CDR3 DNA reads TGTGCCAGCAGACGCTCGGACAGCTATGGCTACACCTTC. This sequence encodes CASRRSDSYGYTF.

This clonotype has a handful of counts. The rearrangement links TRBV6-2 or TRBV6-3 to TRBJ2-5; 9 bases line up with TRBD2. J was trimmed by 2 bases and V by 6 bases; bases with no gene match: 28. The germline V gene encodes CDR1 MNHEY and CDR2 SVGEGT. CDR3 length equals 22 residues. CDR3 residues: CASRIRWTSVKGPLGDQETQYF. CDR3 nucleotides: TGTGCCAGCAGAATCCGGTGGACTAGCGTAAAAGGCCCCCTCGGAGATCAAGAGACCCAGTACTTC.